This T cell receptor (beta chain) was captured by sequencing in a study of radiotherapy plus CTLA-4 blockade in lung cancer. About the study: Overall, roughly 18% of patients showed an objective response, while about 30% attained disease control. Findings of the study overall: Expansion of tumor-derived TCR clones was observed in blood after radiotherapy plus ipilimumab. Dynamics of early blood T cell clones, together with interferon-beta, were reportedly the best predictors of response.

Assay used: immunoSEQ multiplex PCR; TCRdb lists only in-frame clones, some missing. Found here are just under 60,000 clones, 70% to 80% of them singletons; the top ten hold about 8.3%. In chemo-refractory metastatic non-small-cell lung cancer, patients got ipilimumab CTLA-4 blockade together with focal radiation. Worth noting for this clone: Its specificity is not known.

Sample: peripheral blood, taken from a patient treated with radiotherapy plus ipilimumab. This TCR came from a human donor with non-small cell lung cancer whose response to radiotherapy plus ipilimumab could not be evaluated.

The CDR3 reads CSVEPGTSATGELFF. In DNA, the CDR3 is TGCAGCGTTGAGCCCGGGACTAGCGCTACCGGGGAGCTGTTTTTT. V and J are TRBV29-1 and TRBJ2-2; TRBD2 aligns across 10 bases. Looked up from germline, CDR1 is SQVTM and CDR2 is ANQGSEA. The CDR3 covers 15 residues. V lost 3 bases to trimming and J lost 5 bases; unmatched junction nucleotides: 6.